The rows below give T cell receptor beta chains drawn from one sample of a study of lymphopenia after photon versus proton radiotherapy. Method: immunoSEQ multiplex PCR; TCRdb's copy keeps in-frame clones and lacks some. Among roughly 30,000 clones, 80% to 90% were seen once, and the ten largest hold 40% to 50%. This specimen was peripheral blood, taken from a patient treated with proton-based radiotherapy. The source of these receptors is a woman aged 60 to 75 with cholangiocarcinoma. Some clones in this sample may be carry-over from other donors' samples. Each CDR3 is given without its conserved first and last residue. D genes are given only for firm matches. Only some rows state a clone size, as once, few, many or a class for expanded clones.

TRBV5-6	once	NA	TRBJ2-7	ASSLAIGPVQEQY
TRBV10-1	NA	NA	TRBJ1-6	ASSDVNSPLH
TRBV6-5	NA	NA	TRBJ2-7	ASSYGGTSYEQY
TRBV6-4	NA	NA	TRBJ2-1	ASRVDRSSYNEQF
TRBV30	NA	NA	TRBJ1-5	AWSVNLVDQPQH
TRBV6-6	NA	NA	TRBJ1-1	ASSYSRDRPQEAF
TRBV4-1	once	NA	TRBJ1-1	ASSQAVDTEAF
TRBV30	NA	NA	TRBJ1-5	AWSTTDNQPQH
TRBV27	NA	TRBD2	TRBJ2-1	ASSLFTGGSYNEQF
TRBV18	NA	TRBD1	TRBJ1-5	ASSPQGDNQPQH
TRBV2	NA	TRBD1	TRBJ2-1	ASSAQADRVNEQF
TRBV18	NA	TRBD2	TRBJ2-7	ASSPPEGLVSYEQY
TRBV7-9	NA	NA	TRBJ2-1	ASSLGGDSYNEQF
TRBV19	once	NA	TRBJ1-4	ASSIMAAALSATNEKLF
TRBV5-1	NA	TRBD1	TRBJ2-4	ASSLDPGGIQY
TRBV6-6	NA	TRBD1	TRBJ2-7	ASRPGQGGVYEQY
TRBV5-1	NA	TRBD1	TRBJ2-3	ASSDDRAIDTQY
TRBV5-1	NA	TRBD1	TRBJ2-2	ASSPDRSNTGELF
TRBV5-1	NA	NA	TRBJ1-1	ASSLKTLGTEAF
TRBV5-1	NA	TRBD2	TRBJ2-7	ASSLILAGKNSYEQY
TRBV7-2	NA	NA	TRBJ2-3	ASSFHEGDTQY
TRBV6-1	NA	NA	TRBJ1-4	ASSLLSEKLF
TRBV19	NA	NA	TRBJ2-2	ASSIDHSWITTTSNTGELF
TRBV19	NA	TRBD1	TRBJ2-7	ASSKDRDPYEQY
TRBV5-1	NA	TRBD2	TRBJ2-1	ASSLELAGGLNNEQF
TRBV10-3	NA	NA	TRBJ2-3	ASGGTDTQY
TRBV5-1	once	NA	TRBJ2-3	ASSPGGTEDTQY
TRBV5-6	NA	NA	TRBJ1-1	ASSLVRTENTEAF
TRBV5-1	NA	NA	TRBJ1-1	ASSSTSPGNTEAF
TRBV4-3	NA	NA	TRBJ1-5	ASSPSWQNQPQH
TRBV5-1	once	NA	TRBJ2-3	ASSSGTLLGPTQY
TRBV19	NA	NA	TRBJ2-1	ASSIGFRQGSNEQF
TRBV20-1	NA	NA	TRBJ1-1	SASGVTEAF
TRBV27	NA	NA	TRBJ2-3	ASSWTRDTQY
TRBV5-8	NA	NA	TRBJ1-5	ASSLTSGQPQH
TRBV5-4	NA	TRBD1	TRBJ1-6	ASSPAPGQAYNSPLH
TRBV6-5	NA	TRBD2	TRBJ2-7	ASSTPSGGASKQY
TRBV9	NA	NA	TRBJ2-5	ASSVGPEETQY
TRBV4-3	NA	TRBD1	TRBJ2-5	ASSQGPAGGLETQY
TRBV6-5	once	NA	TRBJ2-7	ASSYWGLGSYEQY
TRBV19	few	TRBD2	TRBJ2-7	ASSRGTASGIAYEQY
TRBV9	NA	TRBD1	TRBJ1-3	ASSASPGQAGNTIY
TRBV6-6	NA	NA	TRBJ2-7	ASSYLASHEQY
TRBV5-1	NA	NA	TRBJ2-3	ASNPLPTDTQY
TRBV7-6	NA	NA	TRBJ2-2	ASSLDIRPGQLF
TRBV6-1	NA	NA	TRBJ1-1	ASSEQPGTRTEAF
TRBV18	NA	NA	TRBJ2-1	ASSPLGRDFNNEQF
TRBV30	NA	TRBD1	TRBJ1-5	AWTGQADQPQH
TRBV7-9	NA	NA	TRBJ2-1	ASSLNSYNEQF
TRBV28	once	NA	TRBJ2-3	ASCLRGFSDTQY
TRBV19	NA	TRBD1	TRBJ1-5	ASRSGQGRINPQH
TRBV2	NA	NA	TRBJ1-4	ASFRGAGFEKLF
TRBV29-1	NA	NA	TRBJ1-2	SVEERSGYGYT
TRBV18	NA	TRBD1	TRBJ1-2	ASSPSGQGGFVYGYT